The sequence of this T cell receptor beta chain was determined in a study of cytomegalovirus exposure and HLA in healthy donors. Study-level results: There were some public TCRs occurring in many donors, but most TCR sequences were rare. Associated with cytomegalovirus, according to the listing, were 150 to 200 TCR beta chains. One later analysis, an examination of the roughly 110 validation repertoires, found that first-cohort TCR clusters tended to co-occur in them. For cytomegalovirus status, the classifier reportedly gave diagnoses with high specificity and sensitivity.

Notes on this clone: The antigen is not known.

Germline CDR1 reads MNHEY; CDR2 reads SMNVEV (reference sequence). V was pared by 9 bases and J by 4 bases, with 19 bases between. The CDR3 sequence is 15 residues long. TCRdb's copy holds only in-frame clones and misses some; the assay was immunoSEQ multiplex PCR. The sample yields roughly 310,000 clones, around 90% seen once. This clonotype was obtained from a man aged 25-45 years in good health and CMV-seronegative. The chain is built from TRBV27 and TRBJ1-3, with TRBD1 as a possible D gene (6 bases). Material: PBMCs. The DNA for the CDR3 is TGTGCCAGGGACAGACAAACGCGATCGGGAAACACCATATATTTT. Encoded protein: CARDRQTRSGNTIYF.